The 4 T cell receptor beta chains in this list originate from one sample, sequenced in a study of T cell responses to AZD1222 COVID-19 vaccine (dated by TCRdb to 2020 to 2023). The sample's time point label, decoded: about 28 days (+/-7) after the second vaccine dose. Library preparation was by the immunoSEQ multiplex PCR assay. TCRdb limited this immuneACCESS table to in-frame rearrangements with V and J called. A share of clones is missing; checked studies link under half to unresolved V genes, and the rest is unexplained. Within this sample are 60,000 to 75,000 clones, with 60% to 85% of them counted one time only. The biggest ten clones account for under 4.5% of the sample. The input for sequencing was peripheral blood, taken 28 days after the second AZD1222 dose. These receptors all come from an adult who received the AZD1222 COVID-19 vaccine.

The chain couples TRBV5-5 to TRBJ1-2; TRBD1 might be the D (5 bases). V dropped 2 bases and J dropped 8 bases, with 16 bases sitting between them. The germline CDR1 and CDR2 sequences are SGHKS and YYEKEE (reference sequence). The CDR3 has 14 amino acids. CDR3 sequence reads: CASSFEQATSGYTF. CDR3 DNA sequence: TGTGCCAGCAGCTTTGAACAGGCGACGTCCGGCTACACCTTC.

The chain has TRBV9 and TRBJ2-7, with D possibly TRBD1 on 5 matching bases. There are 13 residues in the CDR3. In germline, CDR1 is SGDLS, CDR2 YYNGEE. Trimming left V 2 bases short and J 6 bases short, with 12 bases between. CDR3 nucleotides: TGTGCCAGCAGCGTTGGTGGGGCCGGCGAGCAGTACTTC. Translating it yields CASSVGGAGEQYF.

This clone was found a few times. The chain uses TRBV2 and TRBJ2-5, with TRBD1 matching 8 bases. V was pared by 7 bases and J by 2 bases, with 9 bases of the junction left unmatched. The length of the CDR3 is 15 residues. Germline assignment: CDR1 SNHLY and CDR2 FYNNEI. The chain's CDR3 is CASTPRTGPQETQYF. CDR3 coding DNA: TGTGCCAGCACCCCGCGGACAGGGCCACAAGAGACCCAGTACTTC.

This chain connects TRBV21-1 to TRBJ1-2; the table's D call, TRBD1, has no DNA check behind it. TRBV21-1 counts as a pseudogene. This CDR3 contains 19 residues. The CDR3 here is CASSRPRDRGGVVNYGYTF. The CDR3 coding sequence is TGTGCCAGCAGCAGACCCCGGGACAGGGGTGGGGTGGTAAACTATGGCTACACCTTC.